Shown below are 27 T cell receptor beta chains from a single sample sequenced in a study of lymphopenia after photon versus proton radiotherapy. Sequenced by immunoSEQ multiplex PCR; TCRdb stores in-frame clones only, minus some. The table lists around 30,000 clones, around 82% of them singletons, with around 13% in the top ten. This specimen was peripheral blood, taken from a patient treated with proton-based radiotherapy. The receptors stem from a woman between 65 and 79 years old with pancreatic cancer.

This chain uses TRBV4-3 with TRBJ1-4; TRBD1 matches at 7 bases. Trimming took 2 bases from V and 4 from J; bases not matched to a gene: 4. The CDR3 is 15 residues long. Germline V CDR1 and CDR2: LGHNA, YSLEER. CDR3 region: CASSQKGAVNEKLFF. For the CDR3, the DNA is TGCGCCAGCAGCCAAAAGGGGGCGGTTAATGAAAAACTGTTTTTT.

Written as DNA, the CDR3 is TGTGCCAGCAGCTTGGCATGGCCCCCTGGCTACACCTTC. It translates to CASSLAWPPGYTF. The chain uses TRBV5-6 and TRBJ1-2; D not certain. Germline V gene data show CDR1 as SGHDT and CDR2 as YYEEEE. The CDR3 totals 13 residues. The V and J ends lost 0 bases and 7 bases respectively, with 10 bases between them. Using reference TRBV5-6 and TRBJ1-2 for the parts outside the CDR3, the full variable domain is DAGVTQSPTHLIKTRGQQVTLRCSPKSGHDTVSWYQQALGQGPQFIFQYYEEEERQRGNFPDRFSGHQFPNYSSELNVNALLLGDSALYLCASSLAWPPGYTFGSGTRLTVV.

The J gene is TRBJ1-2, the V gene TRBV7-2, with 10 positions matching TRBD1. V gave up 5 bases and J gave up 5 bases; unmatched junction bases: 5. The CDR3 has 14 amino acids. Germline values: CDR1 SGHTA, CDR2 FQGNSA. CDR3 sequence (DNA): TGTGCCAGCAGCGCGACAGGGGGCGGGTATGGCTACACCTTC. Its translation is CASSATGGGYGYTF.

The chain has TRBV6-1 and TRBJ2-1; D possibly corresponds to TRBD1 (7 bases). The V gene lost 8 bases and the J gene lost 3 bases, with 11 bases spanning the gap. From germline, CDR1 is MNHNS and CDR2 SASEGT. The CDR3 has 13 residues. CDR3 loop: CASPQGGYNEQFF. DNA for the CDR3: TGTGCCAGCCCCCAGGGGGGCTACAATGAGCAGTTCTTC.

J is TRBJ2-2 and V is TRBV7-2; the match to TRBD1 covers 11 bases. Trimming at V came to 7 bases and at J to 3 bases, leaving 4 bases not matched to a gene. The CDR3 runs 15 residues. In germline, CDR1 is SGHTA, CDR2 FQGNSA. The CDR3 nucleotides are TGTGCCAGCACCGGACAGGGGGCGGACACCGGGGAGCTGTTTTTT. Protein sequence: CASTGQGADTGELFF.

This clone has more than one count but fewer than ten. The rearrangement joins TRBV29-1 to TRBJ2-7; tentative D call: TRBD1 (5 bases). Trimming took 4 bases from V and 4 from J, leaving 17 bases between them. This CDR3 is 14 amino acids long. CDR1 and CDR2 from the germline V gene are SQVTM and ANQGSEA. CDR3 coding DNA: TGCAGCGTTGCTGGACATCAGCTTACTTACGAGCAGTACTTC. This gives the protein CSVAGHQLTYEQYF.

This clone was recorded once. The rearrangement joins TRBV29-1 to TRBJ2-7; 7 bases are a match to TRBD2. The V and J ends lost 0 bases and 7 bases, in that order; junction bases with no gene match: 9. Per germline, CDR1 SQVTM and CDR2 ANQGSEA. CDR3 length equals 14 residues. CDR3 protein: CSVEDNGRAGEQYF. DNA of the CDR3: TGCAGCGTTGAAGATAACGGGAGAGCGGGGGAGCAGTACTTC.

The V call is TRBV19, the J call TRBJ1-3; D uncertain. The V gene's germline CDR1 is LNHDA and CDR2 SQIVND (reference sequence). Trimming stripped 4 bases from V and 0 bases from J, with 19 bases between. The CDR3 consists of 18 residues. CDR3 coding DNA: TGTGCCAGTAGTACCCGCAACAGAGCCCTTATCTCTGGAAACACCATATATTTT. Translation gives CASSTRNRALISGNTIYF.

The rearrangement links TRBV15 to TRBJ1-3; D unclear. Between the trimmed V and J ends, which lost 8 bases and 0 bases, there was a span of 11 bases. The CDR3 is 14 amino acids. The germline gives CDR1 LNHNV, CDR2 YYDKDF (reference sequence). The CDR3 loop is CATWSGSSGNTIYF. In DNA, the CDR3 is TGTGCCACCTGGTCAGGCAGCTCTGGAAACACCATATATTTT.

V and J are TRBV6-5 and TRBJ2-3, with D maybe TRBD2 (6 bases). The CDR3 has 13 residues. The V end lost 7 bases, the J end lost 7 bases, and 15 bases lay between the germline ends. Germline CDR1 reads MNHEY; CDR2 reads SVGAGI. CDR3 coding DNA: TGTGCCAGCATTGGGACTCTGGGAAATACGCAGTATTTT. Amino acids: CASIGTLGNTQYF.

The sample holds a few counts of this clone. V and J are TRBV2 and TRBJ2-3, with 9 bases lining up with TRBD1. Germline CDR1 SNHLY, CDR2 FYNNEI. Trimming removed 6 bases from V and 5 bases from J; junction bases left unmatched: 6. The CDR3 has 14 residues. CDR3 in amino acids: CASRAGTGIDTQYF. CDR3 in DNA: TGTGCCAGCAGAGCCGGGACAGGGATAGATACGCAGTATTTT.

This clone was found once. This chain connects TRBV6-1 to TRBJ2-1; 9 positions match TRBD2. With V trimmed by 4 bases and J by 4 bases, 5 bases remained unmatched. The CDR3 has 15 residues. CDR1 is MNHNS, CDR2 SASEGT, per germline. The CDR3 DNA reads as TGTGCCAGCAGTGGACTTAGCGGGGGTTACAATGAGCAGTTCTTC. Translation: CASSGLSGGYNEQFF.

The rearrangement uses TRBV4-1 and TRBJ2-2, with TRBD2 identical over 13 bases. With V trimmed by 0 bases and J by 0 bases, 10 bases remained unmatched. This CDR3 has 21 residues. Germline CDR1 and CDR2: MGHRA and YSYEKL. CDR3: CASSQEQPGLAGQPNTGELFF. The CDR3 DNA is TGCGCCAGCAGCCAAGAACAACCGGGACTAGCGGGACAGCCGAACACCGGGGAGCTGTTTTTT.

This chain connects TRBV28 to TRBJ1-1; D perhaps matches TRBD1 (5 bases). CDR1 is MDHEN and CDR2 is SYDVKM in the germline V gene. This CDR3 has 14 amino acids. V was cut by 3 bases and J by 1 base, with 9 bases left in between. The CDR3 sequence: CASSLGGKNTEAFF. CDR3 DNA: TGTGCCAGCAGTTTGGGGGGGAAGAACACTGAAGCTTTCTTT. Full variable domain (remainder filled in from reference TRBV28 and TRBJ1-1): DVKVTQSSRYLVKRTGEKVFLECVQDMDHENMFWYRQDPGLGLRLIYFSYDVKMKEKGDIPEGYSVSREKKERFSLILESASTNQTSMYLCASSLGGKNTEAFFGQGTRLTVV.

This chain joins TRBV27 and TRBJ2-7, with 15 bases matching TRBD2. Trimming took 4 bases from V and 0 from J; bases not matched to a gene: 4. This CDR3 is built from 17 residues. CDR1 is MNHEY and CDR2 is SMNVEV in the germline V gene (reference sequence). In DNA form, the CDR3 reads TGTGCCAGCAGTTCCGGGACTAGCGGGAGGAGCTCCTACGAGCAGTACTTC. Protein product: CASSSGTSGRSSYEQYF.

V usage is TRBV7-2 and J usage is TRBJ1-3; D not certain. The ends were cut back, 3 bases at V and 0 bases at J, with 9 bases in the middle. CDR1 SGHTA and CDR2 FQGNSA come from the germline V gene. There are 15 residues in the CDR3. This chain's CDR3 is CASSFGVNSGNTIYF. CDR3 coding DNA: TGTGCCAGCAGCTTCGGGGTGAACTCTGGAAACACCATATATTTT.

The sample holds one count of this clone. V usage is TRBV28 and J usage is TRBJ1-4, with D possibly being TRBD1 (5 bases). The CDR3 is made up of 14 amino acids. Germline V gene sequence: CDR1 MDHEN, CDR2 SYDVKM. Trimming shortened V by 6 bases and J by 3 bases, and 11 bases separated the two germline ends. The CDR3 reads CASRTQGSNEKLFF. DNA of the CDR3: TGTGCCAGCAGGACTCAGGGTTCTAATGAAAAACTGTTTTTT.

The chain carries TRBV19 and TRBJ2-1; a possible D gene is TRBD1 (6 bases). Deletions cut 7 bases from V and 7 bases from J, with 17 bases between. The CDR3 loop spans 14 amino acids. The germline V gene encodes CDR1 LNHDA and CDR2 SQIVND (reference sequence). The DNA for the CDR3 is TGTGCCAGTATGAAGGGGGAATTGAGGAATGAGCAGTTCTTC. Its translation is CASMKGELRNEQFF.

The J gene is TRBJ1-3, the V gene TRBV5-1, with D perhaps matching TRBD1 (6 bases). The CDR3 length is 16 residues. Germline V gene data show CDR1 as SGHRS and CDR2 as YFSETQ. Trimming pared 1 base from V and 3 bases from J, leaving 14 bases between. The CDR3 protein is CASSLTRGLGGNTIYF. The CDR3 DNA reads TGCGCCAGCAGCTTGACCAGGGGTCTCGGTGGAAACACCATATATTTT.

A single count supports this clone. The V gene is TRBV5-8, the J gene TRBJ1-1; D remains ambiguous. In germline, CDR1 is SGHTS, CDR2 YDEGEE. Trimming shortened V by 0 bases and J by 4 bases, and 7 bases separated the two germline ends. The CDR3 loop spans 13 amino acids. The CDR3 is CASSLVRGTEAFF. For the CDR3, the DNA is TGTGCCAGCAGCTTGGTGCGGGGCACTGAAGCTTTCTTT.

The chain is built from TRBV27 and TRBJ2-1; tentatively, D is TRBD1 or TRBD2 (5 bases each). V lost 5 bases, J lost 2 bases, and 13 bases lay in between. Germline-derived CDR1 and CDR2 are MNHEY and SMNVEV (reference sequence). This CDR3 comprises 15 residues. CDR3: CASSTRGLTYNEQFF. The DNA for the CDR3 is TGTGCCAGCAGTACTAGGGGTTTGACCTACAATGAGCAGTTCTTC.

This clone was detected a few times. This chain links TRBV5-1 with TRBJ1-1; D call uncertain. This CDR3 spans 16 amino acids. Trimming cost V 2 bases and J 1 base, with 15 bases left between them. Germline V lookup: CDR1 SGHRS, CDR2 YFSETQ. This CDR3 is CASSFSEASRNTEAFF. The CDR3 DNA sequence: TGCGCCAGCAGCTTTTCGGAAGCTTCCCGGAACACTGAAGCTTTCTTT.

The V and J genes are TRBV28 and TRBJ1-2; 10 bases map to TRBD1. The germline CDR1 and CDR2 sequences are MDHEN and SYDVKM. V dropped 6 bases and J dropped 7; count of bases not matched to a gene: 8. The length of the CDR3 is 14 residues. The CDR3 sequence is CASSETGGRFGYTF. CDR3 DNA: TGTGCCAGCAGCGAGACAGGGGGCCGCTTTGGCTACACCTTC.

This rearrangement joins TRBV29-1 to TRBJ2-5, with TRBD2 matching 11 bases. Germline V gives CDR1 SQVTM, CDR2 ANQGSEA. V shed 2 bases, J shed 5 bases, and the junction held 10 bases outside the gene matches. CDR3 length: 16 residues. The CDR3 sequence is CSVEWVAGGAWETQYF. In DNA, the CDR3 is TGCAGCGTTGAATGGGTAGCGGGAGGGGCATGGGAGACCCAGTACTTC.

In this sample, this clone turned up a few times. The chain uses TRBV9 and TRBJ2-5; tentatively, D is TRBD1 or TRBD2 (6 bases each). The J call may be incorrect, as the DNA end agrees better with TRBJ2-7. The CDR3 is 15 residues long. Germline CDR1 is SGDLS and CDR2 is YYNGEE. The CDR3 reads CASSEGQGTSYEQYF. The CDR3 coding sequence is TGTGCCAGCAGCGAGGGGCAGGGGACTTCCTACGAGCAGTACTTC.

CDR3 protein: CASSYGRTADNEKLFF. The DNA for the CDR3 is TGTGCCAGCAGTTATGGTCGGACGGCCGATAATGAAAAACTGTTTTTT. The J gene is TRBJ1-4, the V gene TRBV27; D unresolved. Germline CDR1 reads MNHEY; CDR2 reads SMNVEV (reference sequence). The CDR3 consists of 16 residues. Trimming cost V 4 bases and J 4 bases, with 16 bases left between them.

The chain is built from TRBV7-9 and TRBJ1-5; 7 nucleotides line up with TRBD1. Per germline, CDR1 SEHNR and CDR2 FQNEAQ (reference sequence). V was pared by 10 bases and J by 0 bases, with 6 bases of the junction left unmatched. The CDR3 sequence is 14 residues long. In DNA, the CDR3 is TGTGCCACCGGACAGGTGAATAGCAATCAGCCCCAGCATTTT. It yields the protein CATGQVNSNQPQHF.